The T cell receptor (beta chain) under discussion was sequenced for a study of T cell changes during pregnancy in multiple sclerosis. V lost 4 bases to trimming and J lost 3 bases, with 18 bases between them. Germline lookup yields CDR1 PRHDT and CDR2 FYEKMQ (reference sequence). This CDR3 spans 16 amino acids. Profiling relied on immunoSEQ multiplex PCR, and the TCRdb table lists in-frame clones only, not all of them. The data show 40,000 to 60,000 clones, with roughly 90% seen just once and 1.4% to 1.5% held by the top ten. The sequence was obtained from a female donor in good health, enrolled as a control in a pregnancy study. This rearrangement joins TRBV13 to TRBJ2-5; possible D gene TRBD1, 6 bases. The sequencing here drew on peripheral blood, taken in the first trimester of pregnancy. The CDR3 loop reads CASSSRTGGVEETQYF. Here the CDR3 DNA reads TGTGCCAGCAGCTCCCGGACTGGGGGCGTAGAAGAGACCCAGTACTTC.